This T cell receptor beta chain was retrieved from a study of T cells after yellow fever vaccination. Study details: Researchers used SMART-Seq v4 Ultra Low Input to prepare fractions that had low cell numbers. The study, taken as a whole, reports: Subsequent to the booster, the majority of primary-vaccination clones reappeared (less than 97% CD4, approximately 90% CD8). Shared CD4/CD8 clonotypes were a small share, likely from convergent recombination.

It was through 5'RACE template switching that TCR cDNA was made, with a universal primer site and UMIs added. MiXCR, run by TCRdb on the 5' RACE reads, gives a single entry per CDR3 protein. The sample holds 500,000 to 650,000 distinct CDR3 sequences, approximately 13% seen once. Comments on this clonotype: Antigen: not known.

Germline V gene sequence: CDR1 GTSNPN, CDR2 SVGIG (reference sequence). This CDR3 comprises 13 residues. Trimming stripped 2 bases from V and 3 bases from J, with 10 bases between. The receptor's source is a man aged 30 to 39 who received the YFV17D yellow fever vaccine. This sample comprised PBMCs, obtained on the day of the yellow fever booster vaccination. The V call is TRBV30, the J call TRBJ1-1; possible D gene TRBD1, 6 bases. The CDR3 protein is CAWSRDTYTEAFF. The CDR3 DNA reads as TGTGCCTGGAGTCGGGACACTTACACTGAAGCTTTCTTT. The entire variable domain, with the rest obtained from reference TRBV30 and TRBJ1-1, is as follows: SQTIHQWPATLVQPVGSPLSLECTVEGTSNPNLYWYRQAAGRGLQLLFYSVGIGQISSEVPQNLSASRPQDRQFILSSKKLLLSDSGFYLCAWSRDTYTEAFFGQGTRLTVV.